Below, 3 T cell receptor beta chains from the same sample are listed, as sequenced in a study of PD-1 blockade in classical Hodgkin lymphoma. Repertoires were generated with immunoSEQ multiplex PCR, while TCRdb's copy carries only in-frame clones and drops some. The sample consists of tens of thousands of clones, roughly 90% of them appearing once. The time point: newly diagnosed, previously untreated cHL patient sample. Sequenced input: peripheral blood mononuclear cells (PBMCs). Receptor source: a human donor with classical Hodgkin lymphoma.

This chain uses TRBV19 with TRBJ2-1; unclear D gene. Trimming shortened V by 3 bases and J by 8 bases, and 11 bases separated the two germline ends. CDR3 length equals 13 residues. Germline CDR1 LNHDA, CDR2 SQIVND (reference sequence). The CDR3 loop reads CASSISAEYEQFF. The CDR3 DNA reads TGTGCCAGTAGTATCTCGGCTGAATATGAGCAGTTCTTC. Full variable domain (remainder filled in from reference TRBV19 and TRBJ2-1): DGGITQSPKYLFRKEGQNVTLSCEQNLNHDAMYWYRQDPGQGLRLIYYSQIVNDFQKGDIAEGYSVSREKKESFPLTVTSAQKNPTAFYLCASSISAEYEQFFGPGTRLTVL.

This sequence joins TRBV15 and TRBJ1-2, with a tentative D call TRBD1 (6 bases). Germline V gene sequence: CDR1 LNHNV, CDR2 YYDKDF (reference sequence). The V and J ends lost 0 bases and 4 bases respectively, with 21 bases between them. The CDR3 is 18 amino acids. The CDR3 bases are TGTGCCACCAGCAGAGATCACCGGAGGTCAGGGGTGAGCTATGGCTACACCTTC. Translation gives CATSRDHRRSGVSYGYTF.

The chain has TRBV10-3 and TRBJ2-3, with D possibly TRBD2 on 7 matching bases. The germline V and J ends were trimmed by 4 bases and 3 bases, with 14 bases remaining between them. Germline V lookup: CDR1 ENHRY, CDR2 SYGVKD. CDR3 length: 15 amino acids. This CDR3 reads CAISAGGRGTDTQYF. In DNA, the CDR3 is TGTGCCATCAGTGCTGGGGGGAGGGGGACAGATACGCAGTATTTT.